The clone carrying this T cell receptor (beta chain) occurred a few times. Antigen unknown. As to time point: newly diagnosed GD, antithyroid drugs for less than 3 months. RNA isolated from PBMCs was used to make the TCR library. The data are from a study of regulatory T cells in long-lasting Graves disease. Arm-PCR of CDR3 regions with iRepertoire HTBI primers generated TCR beta libraries. TCRdb ran MiXCR on the multiplex PCR reads and lists one entry per CDR3 protein. Of hundreds of thousands of distinct CDR3 sequences in the sample, around 12% were seen once. The trim removed 7 bases at V and 0 bases at J, leaving 10 bases unmatched. CDR1 and CDR2 (germline): KGHSH, LQKENI. The CDR3 runs 16 residues. Findings of the study overall: There was favoring of TRBV28, TRBJ1-2 and TRBJ2-5 in persistent disease. Persistent Graves' patients showed less TCR diversity than newly diagnosed ones.

These data were likewise used in another study, on T cells in Graves' hyperthyroidism and ophthalmopathy. That report notes: Clinical symptoms, serum thyroxine and TRAb, thyroid ultrasound and orbital computed tomography were used for the diagnoses.

The V gene is TRBV18, the J gene TRBJ1-1; 8 bases are shared with TRBD1. This specimen consisted of peripheral blood mononuclear cells (PBMCs), obtained at new diagnosis, from a patient treated with antithyroid drugs. This receptor was obtained from a woman in her twenties or thirties with Graves disease. The CDR3 coding sequence is TGTGCCAGCTTAATGACAGGGGCGTATGTGAACACTGAAGCTTTCTTT. Its translation is CASLMTGAYVNTEAFF.